The rows below give T cell receptor beta chains drawn from one sample of a study of blood T cells in healthy people across ages. TCRdb fed the 5' RACE reads into MiXCR, producing one record per CDR3 protein. The profile covers some 640,000 distinct CDR3 sequences, with 25% to 35% appearing a single time and more than 15% taken by the ten largest. The sequenced sample consisted of blood. These receptors originate from a woman of 80 years or more in good health. The CDR3 runs from the conserved cysteine through the conserved F or W. Rows give clone size only sometimes, using once, few, many, or a class for an expanded clone.

TRBV5-1,many,CASSLSPGTEAFF
TRBV7-2,many,CASSRRLGQGDYGYTF
TRBV20-1,many,CSATRTGREQYF
TRBV9,.,CSSSVNPLSSGANVLTF
TRBV5-6,many,CASSLFTRQETQYF
TRBV2,many,CASSEAWKRETQYF
TRBV5-1,many,CASSPQDMGNTEAFF
TRBV18,many,CASSPPTGDRGSGYTF
TRBV4-3,.,CASSQDSEAVSEKLFF
TRBV20-1,many,CSARSDRGEKLFF
TRBV7-2,many,CASSLDRSADTQYF
TRBV24-1,once,CAPSVWIEYGYTF
TRBV11-2,many,CASSRLRSSYEQYF
TRBV20-1,.,CSVDTPDTQYF
TRBV7-2,.,CASSPPGTRTDTQYF
TRBV5-1,.,CASSLGGFQETRYF
TRBV30,few,CAWSRNEKLFF
TRBV15,.,CATSREVAGDNEQFF
TRBV3-1,.,CASSQWNSDTGERFF
TRBV6-1,many,CASKPGTYGYTF
TRBV20-1,many,CSASGSGGMYQETQYF
TRBV5-1,.,CASSLGHRENTEAFF
TRBV12-3/TRBV12-4,many,CASSIYSTDTQYF
TRBV7-9,.,CASSPTFSSGNTIYF
TRBV6-5,.,CASGWAGRRGEQFF
TRBV19,many,CASSIGTGKRDEQFF
TRBV21-1,.,CASSKVPTGTAIRPSKLVTSGYTF